These 30 T cell receptor beta chains were sequenced from one sample in a study of blood T cell repertoires in COVID-19. Profiled with immunoSEQ multiplex PCR; TCRdb holds only in-frame clones, not every one. The sample carries roughly 330,000 clones, just over 85% recorded once. Sequenced material: PBMCs or T cells enriched from blood (not recorded which). The receptors shown here come from a young woman who had recovered from COVID-19.

V and J are TRBV24-1 and TRBJ2-2; a possible D gene is TRBD1 (5 bases). The CDR3 consists of 15 residues. In germline, CDR1 is KGHDR, CDR2 SFDVKD. Trimming took 1 base from V and 1 from J, leaving 6 bases between them. For the CDR3, the DNA is TGTGCCACCAGTGATTTACAGGAGAACACCGGGGAGCTGTTTTTT. Translated, it gives CATSDLQENTGELFF.

The V and J genes are TRBV6-5 and TRBJ1-6; 9 nucleotides align to TRBD1. The CDR3 extends over 16 amino acids. Germline CDR1 is MNHEY and CDR2 is SVGAGI. V shed 4 bases and J 6 bases; nucleotides not matched to a gene: 7. CDR3 residues: CASSSFGDRVNSPLHF. In DNA form, the CDR3 reads TGTGCCAGCAGTTCCTTCGGGGACAGGGTTAATTCACCCCTCCACTTT.

The chain couples TRBV4-1 to TRBJ2-1, with D perhaps matching TRBD2 (6 bases). V was pared by 3 bases and J by 4 bases, with 16 bases between. Germline V gives CDR1 MGHRA, CDR2 YSYEKL. The CDR3 is 16 residues long. Here the CDR3 reads CASSQSEGLIYNEQFF. As DNA, the CDR3 is TGCGCCAGCAGCCAGTCGGAGGGACTGATTTACAATGAGCAGTTCTTC.

The V call is TRBV28, the J call TRBJ2-4, with D maybe TRBD1 (5 bases). Germline CDR1 MDHEN, CDR2 SYDVKM. This CDR3 has 16 amino acids. V gave up 3 bases and J gave up 8 bases, with 20 bases separating them. CDR3 in amino acids: CASSFWGAGRIDIQYF. CDR3 in DNA: TGTGCCAGCAGTTTTTGGGGCGCCGGAAGAATAGACATTCAGTACTTC.

V usage is TRBV28 and J usage is TRBJ2-2; tentative D call: TRBD1 (6 bases). Germline V gives CDR1 MDHEN, CDR2 SYDVKM. The ends were cut back, 6 bases at V and 6 bases at J, with 11 bases in the middle. CDR3 length: 13 residues. The CDR3 DNA reads as TGTGCCAGCAGACCCACAGGGTCCGGGGAGCTGTTTTTT. Translated: CASRPTGSGELFF.

This clone came up a few times. The chain joins TRBV30 to TRBJ1-1, with D hard to call. The germline V and J ends were trimmed by 3 bases and 10 bases, with 15 bases remaining between them. The CDR3 length is 12 residues. The germline gives CDR1 GTSNPN, CDR2 SVGIG (reference sequence). The CDR3 nucleotides are TGTGCCTGGAGCGAGTCACGACTGGCAGCTTTCTTT. Translation gives CAWSESRLAAFF.

The chain employs TRBV11-2 and TRBJ1-2, with D uncertain. The CDR3 runs to 14 residues. The germline gives CDR1 SGHAT, CDR2 FQNNGV. Trimming left V 2 bases short and J 3 bases short, with 10 bases between. The CDR3 loop is CASSLLPRDYGYTF. Written as DNA, the CDR3 is TGTGCCAGCAGCTTACTCCCGAGGGACTATGGCTACACCTTC.

The V gene is TRBV28, the J gene TRBJ2-3; TRBD2 aligns across 16 bases. Germline V gives CDR1 MDHEN, CDR2 SYDVKM. Trimming removed 8 bases from V and 5 bases from J; junction bases left unmatched: 13. The CDR3 is 18 amino acids. Here the CDR3 reads CASRFRAGLAGGEDTQYF. The CDR3 DNA reads TGTGCCAGCCGATTTAGGGCGGGACTAGCGGGAGGGGAAGATACGCAGTATTTT.

The chain uses TRBV6-1 and TRBJ1-4; no clear D gene. The V and J ends lost 1 base and 5 bases respectively, with 14 bases between them. Germline values: CDR1 MNHNS, CDR2 SASEGT. The CDR3 is 16 amino acids. CDR3 in amino acids: CASSEDWATVNEKLFF. The CDR3, as DNA: TGTGCCAGCAGTGAAGATTGGGCCACCGTCAATGAAAAACTGTTTTTT.

The rearrangement links TRBV7-6 to TRBJ1-2; D is unresolved. This CDR3 has 15 residues. CDR1 is SGHVS and CDR2 is FNYEAQ in the germline V gene. Deletions cut 9 bases from V and 2 bases from J, with 19 bases between. CDR3: CASTPEAGINYGYTF. CDR3 sequence (DNA): TGTGCCAGTACTCCAGAGGCCGGGATAAACTATGGCTACACCTTC.

The chain carries TRBV11-2 and TRBJ2-7; possible D gene TRBD2, 6 bases. CDR3 size: 13 residues. Germline CDR1 and CDR2: SGHAT and FQNNGV. V was shortened by 5 bases and J by 3 bases, with 11 bases between the two germline ends. CDR3 in DNA: TGTGCCAGCAGCCCTCGGCGGGACTACGAGCAGTACTTC. Its translation is CASSPRRDYEQYF.

V and J are TRBV5-4 and TRBJ2-7; TRBD1 is a possible D gene (6 bases). This CDR3 has 15 residues. V was pared by 3 bases and J by 0 bases, with 13 bases between. Per the germline V gene, CDR1 is SGHNT and CDR2 is YYREEE (reference sequence). The CDR3 region is CASSSQGGGSYEQYF. The CDR3 coding sequence is TGTGCCAGCAGCTCACAGGGCGGCGGCTCCTACGAGCAGTACTTC.

The rearrangement uses TRBV7-9 and TRBJ1-2; D possibly corresponds to TRBD1 (5 bases). The CDR3 has 13 amino acids. Between the trimmed V and J ends, which lost 0 bases and 4 bases, there was a span of 6 bases. Germline CDR1 reads SEHNR; CDR2 reads FQNEAQ (reference sequence). The CDR3 loop reads CASSLAGLYGYTF. CDR3 coding DNA: TGTGCCAGCAGCTTAGCGGGACTCTATGGCTACACCTTC.

The chain employs TRBV2 and TRBJ1-2, with 9 nucleotides matching TRBD1. This CDR3 has 15 amino acids. Trimming cost V 1 base and J 7 bases; bases outside gene matches: 7. From germline, CDR1 is SNHLY and CDR2 FYNNEI. CDR3 nucleotides: TGTGCCAGCAGTGAAGAGACAGGGGGGGGAGGTGGCTACACCTTC. It yields the protein CASSEETGGGGGYTF.

The V call is TRBV5-1, the J call TRBJ1-5; 7 nucleotides match TRBD1. Losses at the gene ends were 4 bases for V and 0 bases for J; bases not matched to a gene: 4. Germline-derived CDR1 and CDR2 are SGHRS and YFSETQ. The CDR3 is 15 amino acids. In DNA, the CDR3 is TGCGCCAGCAGCCGACAGGGCGGTAGCAATCAGCCCCAGCATTTT. This gives the protein CASSRQGGSNQPQHF.

The V gene is TRBV5-6, the J gene TRBJ1-5; D uncertain. The CDR3 has 12 residues. Per germline, CDR1 SGHDT and CDR2 YYEEEE. The V end was cut by 3 bases, the J end by 5 bases, with 6 bases between. This CDR3 is CASSSSDQPQHF. In DNA, the CDR3 is TGTGCCAGCAGCTCGAGCGATCAGCCCCAGCATTTT.

The rearrangement joins TRBV19 to TRBJ1-4; the match to TRBD1 covers 8 bases. CDR1 LNHDA and CDR2 SQIVND come from the germline V gene (reference sequence). After removal of 8 bases from V and 3 bases from J, the junction contained 5 bases not matched to a gene. This CDR3 region has 14 residues. CDR3 region: CASAQGASNEKLFF. CDR3 DNA: TGTGCCAGTGCCCAGGGGGCCTCTAATGAAAAACTGTTTTTT.

This chain links TRBV28 with TRBJ2-2; maybe TRBD2 (6 bases). There are 14 residues in the CDR3. The germline V and J ends were trimmed by 3 bases and 4 bases, with 9 bases remaining between them. CDR1 MDHEN and CDR2 SYDVKM come from the germline V gene. The CDR3 protein is CASSLEGTTGELFF. The CDR3 bases are TGTGCCAGCAGTTTGGAGGGGACCACCGGGGAGCTGTTTTTT.

This rearrangement joins TRBV18 to TRBJ1-3, with D possibly being TRBD1 (5 bases). The CDR3 loop spans 17 amino acids. Germline V lookup: CDR1 KGHSH, CDR2 LQKENI. V was clipped by 3 bases and J by 1 base, with 16 bases between them. This CDR3 reads CASSPWRGQSSGNTIYF. CDR3 in DNA: TGTGCCAGCTCACCTTGGCGGGGCCAGTCATCTGGAAACACCATATATTTT.

V gene TRBV5-1 combines with J gene TRBJ1-1; D is uncertain. Germline CDR1 and CDR2: SGHRS and YFSETQ. V was shortened by 3 bases and J by 0 bases, with 9 bases between the two germline ends. This CDR3 has 14 amino acids. DNA of the CDR3: TGCGCCAGCAGCTACACAGAATTGAACACTGAAGCTTTCTTT. Its protein is CASSYTELNTEAFF. The variable domain in full, completed from reference TRBV5-1 and TRBJ1-1, reads KAGVTQTPRYLIKTRGQQVTLSCSPISGHRSVSWYQQTPGQGLQFLFEYFSETQRNKGNFPGRFSGRQFSNSRSEMNVSTLELGDSALYLCASSYTELNTEAFFGQGTRLTVV.

V and J are TRBV6-5 and TRBJ1-2; TRBD1 matches 9 bases. The junction had 10 bases not matched to a gene; V was cut back by 7 bases and J by 4 bases. In germline, CDR1 is MNHEY, CDR2 SVGAGI. The CDR3 contains 15 residues. CDR3 coding DNA: TGTGCCAGCACCCAGGGGACAGGGCCGGGCTATGGCTACACCTTC. This gives the protein CASTQGTGPGYGYTF.

This clone was seen only a few times. The rearrangement links TRBV19 to TRBJ1-2; tentative D call: TRBD1 (6 bases). Germline V gene sequence: CDR1 LNHDA, CDR2 SQIVND (reference sequence). With 5 bases removed from V and 4 bases from J, the gap between germline ends came to 26 bases. The CDR3 contains 18 residues. The CDR3 region has the DNA TGTGCCAGTAGTTTAAGCGGGACACTGAGCGCTAGAGGCTATGGCTACACCTTC. This encodes CASSLSGTLSARGYGYTF.

The V gene is TRBV15, the J gene TRBJ1-1, with 7 bases aligning to TRBD1. V dropped 5 bases and J dropped 0; count of bases not matched to a gene: 9. The germline gives CDR1 LNHNV, CDR2 YYDKDF (reference sequence). The CDR3 contains 16 residues. CDR3 protein: CATSPGGQLMNTEAFF. The CDR3 DNA reads TGTGCCACCAGCCCCGGGGGACAGCTCATGAACACTGAAGCTTTCTTT.

This clone was found once. V gene TRBV7-9 combines with J gene TRBJ2-3, with 10 bases identical to TRBD2. Trimming took 0 bases from V and 3 from J; bases not matched to a gene: 6. The CDR3 is 17 residues long. Germline CDR1 is SEHNR and CDR2 is FQNEAQ (reference sequence). This CDR3 is CASSLAWTSGLTDTQYF. The CDR3 DNA follows: TGTGCCAGCAGCTTAGCATGGACTAGCGGATTAACAGATACGCAGTATTTT.

The V call is TRBV19, the J call TRBJ2-5; 14 nucleotides line up with TRBD2. Germline V gives CDR1 LNHDA, CDR2 SQIVND (reference sequence). This CDR3 spans 17 amino acids. Losses at the gene ends were 7 bases for V and 1 base for J; bases not matched to a gene: 8. DNA of the CDR3: TGTGCCAGTACCCCAGGACTAGCGGGGGGCCTCCAAGAGACCCAGTACTTC. Its translation is CASTPGLAGGLQETQYF.

At least ten counts were recorded for this clone. The chain links TRBV29-1 to TRBJ1-2; a weak D match, TRBD1 (5 bases). V was pared by 3 bases and J by 0 bases, with 17 bases between. Germline CDR1 is SQVTM and CDR2 is ANQGSEA. The CDR3 is made up of 16 amino acids. As DNA, the CDR3 is TGCAGCGTTGAGCGGGACGTTGTAGCCTCTAACTATGGCTACACCTTC. This sequence encodes CSVERDVVASNYGYTF.

The genes are TRBV7-9 and TRBJ2-7, with D hard to call. The germline CDR1 and CDR2 sequences are SEHNR and FQNEAQ (reference sequence). V shed 5 bases and J shed 0 bases, with 20 bases lying between them. This CDR3 has 17 residues. In DNA, the CDR3 is TGTGCCAGCAGCCCCCCATCAGGTACTCTCAGCTCCTACGAGCAGTACTTC. Amino acid sequence: CASSPPSGTLSSYEQYF.

The chain carries TRBV6-5 and TRBJ2-7, with 7 nucleotides matching TRBD2. The CDR3 spans 14 residues. Germline V gene lookup returns CDR1 MNHEY and CDR2 SVGAGI. The trim removed 0 bases at V and 3 bases at J, leaving 2 bases unmatched. CDR3 in amino acids: CASSYSGEGYEQYF. CDR3 bases: TGTGCCAGCAGTTACTCCGGGGAGGGCTACGAGCAGTACTTC.

J is TRBJ1-1 and V is TRBV11-2; the match to TRBD1 covers 7 bases. The trim removed 5 bases at V and 4 bases at J, leaving 7 bases unmatched. The CDR3 covers 14 residues. CDR1 SGHAT and CDR2 FQNNGV come from the germline V gene. CDR3: CASSPGDRPTEAFF. The CDR3, as DNA: TGTGCCAGCAGCCCCGGGGACAGACCCACTGAAGCTTTCTTT.

This clone was counted a few times. V and J are TRBV20-1 and TRBJ1-1; 9 bases map to TRBD1. The CDR3 loop spans 14 amino acids. Losses at the gene ends were 8 bases for V and 10 bases for J; bases not matched to a gene: 17. Germline-derived CDR1 and CDR2 are DFQATT and SNEGSKA (reference sequence). CDR3 sequence (DNA): TGCAGTACCAGTGACCCGGGGGGACAGGGATCAGCTTTCTTT. Residues: CSTSDPGGQGSAFF.